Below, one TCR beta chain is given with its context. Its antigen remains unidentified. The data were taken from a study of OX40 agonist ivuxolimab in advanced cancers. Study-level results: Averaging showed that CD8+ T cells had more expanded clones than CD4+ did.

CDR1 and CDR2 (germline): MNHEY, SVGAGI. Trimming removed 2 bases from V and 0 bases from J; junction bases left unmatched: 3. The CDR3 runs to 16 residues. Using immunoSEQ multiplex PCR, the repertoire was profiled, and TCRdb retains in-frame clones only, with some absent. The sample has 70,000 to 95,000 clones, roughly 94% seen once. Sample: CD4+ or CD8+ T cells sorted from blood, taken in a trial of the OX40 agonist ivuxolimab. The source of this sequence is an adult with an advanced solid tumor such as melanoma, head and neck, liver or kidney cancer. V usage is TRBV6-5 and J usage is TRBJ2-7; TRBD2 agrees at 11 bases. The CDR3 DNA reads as TGTGCCAGCAGTTACGGTGGGACTAGCGGCTCCTACGAGCAGTACTTC. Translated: CASSYGGTSGSYEQYF.